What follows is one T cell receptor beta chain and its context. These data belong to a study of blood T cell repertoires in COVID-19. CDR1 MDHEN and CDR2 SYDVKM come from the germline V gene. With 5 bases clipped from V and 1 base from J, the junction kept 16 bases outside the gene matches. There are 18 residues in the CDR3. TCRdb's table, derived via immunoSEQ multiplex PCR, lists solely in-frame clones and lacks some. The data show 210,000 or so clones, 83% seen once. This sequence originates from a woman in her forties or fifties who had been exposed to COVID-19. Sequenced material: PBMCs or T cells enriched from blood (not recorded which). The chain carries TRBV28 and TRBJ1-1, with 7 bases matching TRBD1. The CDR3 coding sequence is TGTGCCAGCAGTGCCAGCTCCTTCAGGGGGTGGGCGAACACTGAAGCTTTCTTT. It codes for CASSASSFRGWANTEAFF. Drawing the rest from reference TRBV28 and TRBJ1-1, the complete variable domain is DVKVTQSSRYLVKRTGEKVFLECVQDMDHENMFWYRQDPGLGLRLIYFSYDVKMKEKGDIPEGYSVSREKKERFSLILESASTNQTSMYLCASSASSFRGWANTEAFFGQGTRLTVV.